This entry concerns a single T cell receptor (beta chain). V was pared by 0 bases and J by 5 bases, with 15 bases of the junction left unmatched. The germline V gene has CDR1 SGHDT and CDR2 YYEEEE. CDR3 size: 18 residues. These data belong to a study of blood T cell repertoires in COVID-19. Looking at the study overall: The United States, Italy and Spain supplied acute and convalescent COVID-19 samples. Sources were T cells, B-cell-depleted T cells, or PBMCs; the material itself was cDNA or gDNA.

Authors' processing steps: Using reference gene primer amplification, nucleated cell counts were estimated. Profiling relied on immunoSEQ multiplex PCR, and the TCRdb table lists in-frame clones only, not all of them. For V, J and clone size, that table is used; D and trimming come from the DNA. The sample yields about 27,000 clones, 80% to 90% seen once. The source of this sequence is a woman aged 50 to 65 with active COVID-19. This chain connects TRBV5-6 to TRBJ2-7; 9 bases are a match to TRBD2. Sequenced material: peripheral blood. The CDR3 bases are TGTGCCAGCAGCTTGGAAGGTTTCGGCGGGAGGGCCCTCCACGAGCAGTACTTC. Translated, it gives CASSLEGFGGRALHEQYF.